This T cell receptor beta chain came from a study of beta chain features in type 1 diabetes. Notes on the study in general: There was a moderate but significant shortening of TCRB CDR3s in all four CD4+ subsets of Type 1 diabetes patients.

This clone was recorded a few times. Its specificity is unknown. The sample holds other DNA sequences that translate to the same CDR3. The study reverse transcribed the entire isolated RNA, so it sequenced expressed TCRB transcripts. TCRdb's copy holds only in-frame clones and misses some; the assay was immunoSEQ multiplex PCR. Among some 700,000 clones listed, about an eighth were seen once. Germline-derived CDR1 and CDR2 are KGHSH and LQKENI. This CDR3 is built from 14 residues. V shed 3 bases and J shed 1 base, with 9 bases lying between them. The source is a man between 18 and 35 years old with type 1 diabetes. This chain connects TRBV18 to TRBJ1-1; no firm D call. Sequenced sample: naive CD4+ T cells from blood. CDR3 sequence (DNA): TGTGCCAGCTCACCCGGGCAGGAGAACACTGAAGCTTTCTTT. It yields the protein CASSPGQENTEAFF.